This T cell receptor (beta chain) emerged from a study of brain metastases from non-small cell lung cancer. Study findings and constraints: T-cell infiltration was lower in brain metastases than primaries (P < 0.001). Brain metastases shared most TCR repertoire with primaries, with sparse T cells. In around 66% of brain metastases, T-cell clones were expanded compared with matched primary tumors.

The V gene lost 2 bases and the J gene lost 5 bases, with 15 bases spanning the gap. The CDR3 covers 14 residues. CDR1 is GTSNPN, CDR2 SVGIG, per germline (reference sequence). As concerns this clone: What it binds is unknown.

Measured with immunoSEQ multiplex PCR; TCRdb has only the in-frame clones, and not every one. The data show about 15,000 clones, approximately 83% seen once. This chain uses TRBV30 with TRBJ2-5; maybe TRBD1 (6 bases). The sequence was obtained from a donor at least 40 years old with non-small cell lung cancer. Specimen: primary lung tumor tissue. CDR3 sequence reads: CAWSFTGFRETQYF. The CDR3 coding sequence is TGTGCCTGGAGTTTCACAGGGTTTAGGGAGACCCAGTACTTC.